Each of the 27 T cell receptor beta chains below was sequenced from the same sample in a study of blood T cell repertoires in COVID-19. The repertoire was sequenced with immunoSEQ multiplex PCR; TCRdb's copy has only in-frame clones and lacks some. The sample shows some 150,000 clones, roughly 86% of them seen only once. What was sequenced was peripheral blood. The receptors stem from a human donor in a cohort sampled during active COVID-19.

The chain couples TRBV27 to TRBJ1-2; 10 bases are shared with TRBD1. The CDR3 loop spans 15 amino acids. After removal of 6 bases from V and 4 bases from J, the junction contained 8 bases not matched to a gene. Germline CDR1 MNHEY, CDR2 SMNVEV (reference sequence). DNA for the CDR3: TGTGCCAGCAGGCCGACAGGGGGCGCTGGCTATGGCTACACCTTC. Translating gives CASRPTGGAGYGYTF.

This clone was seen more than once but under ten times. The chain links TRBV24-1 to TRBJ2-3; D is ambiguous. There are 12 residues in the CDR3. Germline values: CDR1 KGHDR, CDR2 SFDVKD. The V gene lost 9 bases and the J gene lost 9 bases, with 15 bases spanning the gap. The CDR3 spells CATLDRLGTQYF. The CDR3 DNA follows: TGTGCCACCCTCGACCGTTTGGGCACGCAGTATTTT.

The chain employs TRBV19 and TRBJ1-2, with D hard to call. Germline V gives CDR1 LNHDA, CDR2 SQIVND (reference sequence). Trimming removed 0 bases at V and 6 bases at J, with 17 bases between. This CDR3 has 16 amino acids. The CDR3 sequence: CASSIDLETAGHGYTF. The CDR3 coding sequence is TGTGCCAGTAGTATAGATCTTGAGACCGCGGGTCATGGCTACACCTTC.

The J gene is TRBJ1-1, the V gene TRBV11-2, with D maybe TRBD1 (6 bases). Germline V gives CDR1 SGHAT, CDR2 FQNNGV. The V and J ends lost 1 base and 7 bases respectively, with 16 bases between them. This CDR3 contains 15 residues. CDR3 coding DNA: TGTGCCAGCAGCTTAGTGTTCGGGCGACAGGATGAAGCTTTCTTT. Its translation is CASSLVFGRQDEAFF.

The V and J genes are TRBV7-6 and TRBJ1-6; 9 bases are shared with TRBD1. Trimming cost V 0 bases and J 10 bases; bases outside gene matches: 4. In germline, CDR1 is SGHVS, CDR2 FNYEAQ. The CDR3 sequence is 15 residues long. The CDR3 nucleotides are TGTGCCAGCAGCTTAGCGGGGACAGGGAACTCACCCCTCCACTTT. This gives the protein CASSLAGTGNSPLHF.

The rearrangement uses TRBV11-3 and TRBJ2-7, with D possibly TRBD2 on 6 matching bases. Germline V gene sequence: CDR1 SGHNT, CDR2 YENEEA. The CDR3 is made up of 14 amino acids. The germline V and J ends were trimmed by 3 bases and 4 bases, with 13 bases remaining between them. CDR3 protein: CASSFPGLKYEQYF. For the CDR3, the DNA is TGTGCCAGCAGCTTTCCGGGACTGAAATACGAGCAGTACTTC.

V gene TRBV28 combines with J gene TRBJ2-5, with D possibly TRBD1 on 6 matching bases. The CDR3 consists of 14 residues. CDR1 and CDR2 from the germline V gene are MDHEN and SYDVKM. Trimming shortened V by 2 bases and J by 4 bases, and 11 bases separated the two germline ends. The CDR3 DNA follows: TGTGCCAGCAGTTTACGACAGGATGGAGAGACCCAGTACTTC. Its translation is CASSLRQDGETQYF.

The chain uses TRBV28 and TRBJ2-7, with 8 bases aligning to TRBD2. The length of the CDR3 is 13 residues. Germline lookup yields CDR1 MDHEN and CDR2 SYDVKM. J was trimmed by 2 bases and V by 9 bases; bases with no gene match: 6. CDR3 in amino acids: CASSGVLTYEQYF. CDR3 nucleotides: TGTGCCAGTAGCGGGGTTCTAACCTACGAGCAGTACTTC.

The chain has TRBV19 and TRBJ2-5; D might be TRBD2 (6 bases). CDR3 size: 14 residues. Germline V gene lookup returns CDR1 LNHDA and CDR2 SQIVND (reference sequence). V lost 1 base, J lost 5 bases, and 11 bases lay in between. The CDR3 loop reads CASSIAGGWETQYF. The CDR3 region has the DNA TGTGCCAGTAGTATAGCCGGGGGTTGGGAGACCCAGTACTTC.

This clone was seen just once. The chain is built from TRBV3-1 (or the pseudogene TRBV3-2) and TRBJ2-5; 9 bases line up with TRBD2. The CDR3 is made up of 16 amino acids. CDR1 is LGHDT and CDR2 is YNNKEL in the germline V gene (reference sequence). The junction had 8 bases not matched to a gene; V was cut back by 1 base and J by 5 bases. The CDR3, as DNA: TGTGCCAGCAGCCAAGGGGTGCGGGGGGGCTGGGAGACCCAGTACTTC. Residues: CASSQGVRGGWETQYF.

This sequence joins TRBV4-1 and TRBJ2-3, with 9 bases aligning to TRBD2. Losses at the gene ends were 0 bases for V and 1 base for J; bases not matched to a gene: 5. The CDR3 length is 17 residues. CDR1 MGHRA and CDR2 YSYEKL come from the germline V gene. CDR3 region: CASSQDLGGRGTDTQYF. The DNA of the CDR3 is TGCGCCAGCAGCCAAGATCTCGGCGGGAGGGGCACAGATACGCAGTATTTT.

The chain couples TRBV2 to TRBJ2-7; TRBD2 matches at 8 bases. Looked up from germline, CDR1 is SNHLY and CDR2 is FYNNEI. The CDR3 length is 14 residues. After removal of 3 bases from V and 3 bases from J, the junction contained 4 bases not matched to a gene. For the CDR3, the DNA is TGTGCCAGCAGTGAGACTAGCGCCAGCTACGAGCAGTACTTC. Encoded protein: CASSETSASYEQYF.

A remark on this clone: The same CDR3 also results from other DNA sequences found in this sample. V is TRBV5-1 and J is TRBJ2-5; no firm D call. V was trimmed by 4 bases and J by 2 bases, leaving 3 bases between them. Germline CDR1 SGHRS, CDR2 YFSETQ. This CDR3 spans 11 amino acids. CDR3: CASSLQETQYF. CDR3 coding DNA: TGCGCCAGCAGCCTACAAGAGACCCAGTACTTC.

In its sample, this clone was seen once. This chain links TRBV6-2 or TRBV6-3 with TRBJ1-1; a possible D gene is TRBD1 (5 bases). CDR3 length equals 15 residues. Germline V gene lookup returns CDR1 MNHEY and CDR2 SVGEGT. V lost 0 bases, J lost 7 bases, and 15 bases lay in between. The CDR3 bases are TGTGCCAGCAGTTACTCAGGGCAGGGTGGCAATGAAGCTTTCTTT. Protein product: CASSYSGQGGNEAFF.

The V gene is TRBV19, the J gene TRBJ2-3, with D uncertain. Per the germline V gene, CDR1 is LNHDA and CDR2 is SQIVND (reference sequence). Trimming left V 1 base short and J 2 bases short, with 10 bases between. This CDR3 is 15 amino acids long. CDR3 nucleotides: TGTGCCAGTAGTATAGGGCGGTCCTTCACAGATACGCAGTATTTT. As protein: CASSIGRSFTDTQYF.

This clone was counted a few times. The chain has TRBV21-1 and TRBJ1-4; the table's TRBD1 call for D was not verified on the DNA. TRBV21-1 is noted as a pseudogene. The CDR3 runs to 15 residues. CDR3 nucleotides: TGTGCCAGCAGCACCGACAGCGCGACTAATGAAAAACTGTTTTTT. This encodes CASSTDSATNEKLFF.

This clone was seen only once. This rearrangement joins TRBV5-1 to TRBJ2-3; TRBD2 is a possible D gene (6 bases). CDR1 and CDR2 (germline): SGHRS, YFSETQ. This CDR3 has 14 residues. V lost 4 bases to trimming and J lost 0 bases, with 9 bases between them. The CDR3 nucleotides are TGCGCCAGCAGCCGGGGGACTAGCACAGATACGCAGTATTTT. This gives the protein CASSRGTSTDTQYF.

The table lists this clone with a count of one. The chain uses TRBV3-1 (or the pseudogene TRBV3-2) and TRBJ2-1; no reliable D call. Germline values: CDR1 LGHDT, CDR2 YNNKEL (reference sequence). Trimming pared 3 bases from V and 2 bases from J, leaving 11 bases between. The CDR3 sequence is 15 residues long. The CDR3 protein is CASSHTRRTYNEQFF. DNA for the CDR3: TGTGCCAGCAGCCATACGAGGCGGACCTACAATGAGCAGTTCTTC.

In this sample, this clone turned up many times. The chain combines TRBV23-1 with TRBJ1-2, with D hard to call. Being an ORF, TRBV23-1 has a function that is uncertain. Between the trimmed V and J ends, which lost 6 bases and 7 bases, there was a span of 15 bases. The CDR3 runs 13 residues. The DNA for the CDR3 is TGCGCCAGCAGCAACAAAAACCCAAGTGGCTACACCTTC. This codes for CASSNKNPSGYTF.

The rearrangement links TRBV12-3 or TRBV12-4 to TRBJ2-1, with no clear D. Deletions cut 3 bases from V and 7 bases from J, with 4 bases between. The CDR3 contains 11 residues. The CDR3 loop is CASSFVNEQFF. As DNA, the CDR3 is TGTGCCAGCAGTTTTGTAAATGAGCAGTTCTTC.

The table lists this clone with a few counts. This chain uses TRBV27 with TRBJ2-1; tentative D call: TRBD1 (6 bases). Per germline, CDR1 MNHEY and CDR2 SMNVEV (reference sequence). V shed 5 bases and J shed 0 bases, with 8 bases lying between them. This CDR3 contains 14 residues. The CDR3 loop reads CASSPDSSYNEQFF. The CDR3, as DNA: TGTGCCAGCAGTCCGGACAGCTCCTACAATGAGCAGTTCTTC.

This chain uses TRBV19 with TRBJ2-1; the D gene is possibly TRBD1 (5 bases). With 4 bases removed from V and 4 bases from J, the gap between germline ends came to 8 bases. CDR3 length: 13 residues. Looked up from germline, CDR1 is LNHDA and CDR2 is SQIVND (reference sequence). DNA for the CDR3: TGTGCCAGTAGTACGCAGGGATACAATGAGCAGTTCTTC. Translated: CASSTQGYNEQFF.

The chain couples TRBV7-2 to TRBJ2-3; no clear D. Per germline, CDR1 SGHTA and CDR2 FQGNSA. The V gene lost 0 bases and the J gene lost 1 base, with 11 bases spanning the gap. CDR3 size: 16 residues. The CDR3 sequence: CASSLARSRGTDTQYF. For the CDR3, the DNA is TGTGCCAGCAGCTTAGCGCGAAGTCGGGGCACAGATACGCAGTATTTT.

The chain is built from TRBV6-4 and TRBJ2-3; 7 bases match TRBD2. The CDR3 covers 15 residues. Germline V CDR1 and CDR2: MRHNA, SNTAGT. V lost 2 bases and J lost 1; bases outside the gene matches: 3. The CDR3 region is CASSDGAGGTDTQYF. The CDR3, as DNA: TGTGCCAGCAGTGACGGGGCGGGGGGCACAGATACGCAGTATTTT.

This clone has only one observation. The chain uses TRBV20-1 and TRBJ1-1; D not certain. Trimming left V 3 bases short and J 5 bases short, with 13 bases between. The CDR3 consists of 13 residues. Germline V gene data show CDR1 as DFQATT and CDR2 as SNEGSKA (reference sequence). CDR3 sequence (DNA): TGCAGTGCTAGTGATAATGCGTTTACTGAAGCTTTCTTT. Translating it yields CSASDNAFTEAFF.

The CDR3 DNA reads as TGTGCCAGCAGCTATCTGGTAAGACTAGCGGGAGTCAATGAGCAGTTCTTC. This codes for CASSYLVRLAGVNEQFF. The chain carries TRBV7-9 and TRBJ2-1, with 12 bases that match TRBD2. The CDR3 sequence is 17 residues long. Germline assignment: CDR1 SEHNR and CDR2 FQNEAQ (reference sequence). The V gene end was trimmed by 4 bases and the J gene end by 6 bases; junction bases not matched to a gene: 10.

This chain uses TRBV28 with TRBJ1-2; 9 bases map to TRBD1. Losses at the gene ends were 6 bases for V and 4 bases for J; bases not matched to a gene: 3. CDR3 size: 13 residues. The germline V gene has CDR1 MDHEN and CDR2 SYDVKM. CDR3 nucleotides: TGTGCCAGCAGCACAGGGGGCCTCTATGGCTACACCTTC. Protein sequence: CASSTGGLYGYTF.